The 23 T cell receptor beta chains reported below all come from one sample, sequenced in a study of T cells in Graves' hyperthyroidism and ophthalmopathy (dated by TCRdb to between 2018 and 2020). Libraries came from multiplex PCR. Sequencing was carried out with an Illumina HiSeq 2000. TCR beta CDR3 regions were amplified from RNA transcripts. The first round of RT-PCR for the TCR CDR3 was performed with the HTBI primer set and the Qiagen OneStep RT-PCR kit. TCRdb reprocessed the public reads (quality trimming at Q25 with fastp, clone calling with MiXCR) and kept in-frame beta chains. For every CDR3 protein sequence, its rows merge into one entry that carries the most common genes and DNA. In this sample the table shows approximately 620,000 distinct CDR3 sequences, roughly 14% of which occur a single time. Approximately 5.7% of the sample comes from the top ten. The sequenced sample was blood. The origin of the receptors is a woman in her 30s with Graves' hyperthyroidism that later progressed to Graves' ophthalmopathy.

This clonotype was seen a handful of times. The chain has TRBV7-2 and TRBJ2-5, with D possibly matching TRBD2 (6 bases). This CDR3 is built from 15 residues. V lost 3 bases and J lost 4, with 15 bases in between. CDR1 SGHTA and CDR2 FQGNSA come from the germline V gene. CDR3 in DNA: TGTGCCAGCAGCTTGCTTACTAGCAGGACAGAGACCCAGTACTTC. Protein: CASSLLTSRTETQYF.

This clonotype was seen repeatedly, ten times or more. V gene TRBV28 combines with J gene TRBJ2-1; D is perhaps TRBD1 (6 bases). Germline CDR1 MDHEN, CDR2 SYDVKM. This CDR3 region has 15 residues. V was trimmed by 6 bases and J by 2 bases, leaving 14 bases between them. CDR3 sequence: CASRAGALTYNEQFF. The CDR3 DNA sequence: TGTGCCAGCAGAGCAGGGGCACTTACCTACAATGAGCAGTTCTTC. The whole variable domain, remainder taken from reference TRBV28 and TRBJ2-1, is DVKVTQSSRYLVKRTGEKVFLECVQDMDHENMFWYRQDPGLGLRLIYFSYDVKMKEKGDIPEGYSVSREKKERFSLILESASTNQTSMYLCASRAGALTYNEQFFGPGTRLTVL.

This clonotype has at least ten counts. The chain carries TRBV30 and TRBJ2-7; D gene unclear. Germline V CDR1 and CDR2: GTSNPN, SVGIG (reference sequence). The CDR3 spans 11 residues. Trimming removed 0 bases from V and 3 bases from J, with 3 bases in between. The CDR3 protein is CAWSVRYEQYF. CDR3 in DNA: TGTGCCTGGAGTGTACGCTACGAGCAGTACTTC.

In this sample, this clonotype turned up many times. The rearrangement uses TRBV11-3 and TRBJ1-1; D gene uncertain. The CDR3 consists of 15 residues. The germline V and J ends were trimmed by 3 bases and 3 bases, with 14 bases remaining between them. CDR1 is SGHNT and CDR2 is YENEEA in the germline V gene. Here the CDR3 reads CASSLPFARDTEAFF. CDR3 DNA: TGTGCCAGCAGCTTGCCTTTTGCGAGGGACACTGAAGCTTTCTTT.

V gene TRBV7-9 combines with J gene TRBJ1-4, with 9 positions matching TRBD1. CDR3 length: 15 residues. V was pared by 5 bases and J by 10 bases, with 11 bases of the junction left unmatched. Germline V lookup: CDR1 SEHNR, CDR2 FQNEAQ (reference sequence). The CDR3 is CASSPGGDRDGKLFF. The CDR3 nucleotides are TGTGCCAGCAGCCCAGGGGGGGACAGGGATGGAAAACTGTTTTTT.

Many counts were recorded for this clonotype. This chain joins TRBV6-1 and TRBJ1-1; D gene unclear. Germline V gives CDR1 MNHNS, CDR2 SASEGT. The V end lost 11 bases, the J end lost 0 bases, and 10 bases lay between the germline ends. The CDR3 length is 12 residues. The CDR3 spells CAGPRMNTEAFF. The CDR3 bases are TGTGCCGGTCCTCGGATGAACACTGAAGCTTTCTTT.

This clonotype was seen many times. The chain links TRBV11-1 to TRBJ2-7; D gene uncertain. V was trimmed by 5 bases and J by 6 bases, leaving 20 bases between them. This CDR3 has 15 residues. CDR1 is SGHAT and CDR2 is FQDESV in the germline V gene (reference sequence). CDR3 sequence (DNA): TGTGCCAGCAGCCCTAGTCCAGCCAGGTTGTCCGAGCAGTACTTC. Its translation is CASSPSPARLSEQYF.

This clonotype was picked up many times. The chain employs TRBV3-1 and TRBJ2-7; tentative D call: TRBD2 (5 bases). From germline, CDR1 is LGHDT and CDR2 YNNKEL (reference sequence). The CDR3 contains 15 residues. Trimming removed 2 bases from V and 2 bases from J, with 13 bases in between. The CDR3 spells CASSQTGILAYEQYF. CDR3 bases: TGTGCCAGCAGCCAAACCGGGATTCTGGCCTACGAGCAGTACTTC.

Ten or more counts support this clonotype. CDR3 loop: CASTDPGHTEAFF. CDR3 DNA sequence: TGTGCCAGCACTGATCCGGGACACACTGAAGCTTTCTTT. The gene calls are TRBV6-2 or TRBV6-3 and TRBJ1-1; possible D gene TRBD1, 5 bases. This CDR3 comprises 13 residues. Trimming removed 7 bases from V and 3 bases from J, with 12 bases in between. CDR1 and CDR2 from the germline V gene are MNHEY and SVGEGT.

Here the CDR3 reads CASSQGIGRFYGYTF. CDR3 nucleotide sequence: TGTGCCAGCAGCCAAGGGATAGGGCGGTTCTATGGCTACACCTTC. The rearrangement links TRBV3-1 to TRBJ1-2, with D unresolved. Between the trimmed V and J ends, which lost 1 base and 4 bases, there was a span of 13 bases. The CDR3 has 15 amino acids. The V gene's germline CDR1 is LGHDT and CDR2 YNNKEL (reference sequence).

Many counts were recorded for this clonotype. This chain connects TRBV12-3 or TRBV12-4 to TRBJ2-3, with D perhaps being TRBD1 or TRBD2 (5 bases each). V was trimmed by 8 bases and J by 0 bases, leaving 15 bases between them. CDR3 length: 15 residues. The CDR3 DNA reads TGTGCCAGCGCCCCTGGGGGAACAAGCACAGATACGCAGTATTTT. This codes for CASAPGGTSTDTQYF.

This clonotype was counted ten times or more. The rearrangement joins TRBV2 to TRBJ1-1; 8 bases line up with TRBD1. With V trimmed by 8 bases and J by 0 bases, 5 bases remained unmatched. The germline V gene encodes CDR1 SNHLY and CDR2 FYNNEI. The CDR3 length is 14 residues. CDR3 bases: TGTGCCAGCGGAAGACAGGGGTTGAACACTGAAGCTTTCTTT. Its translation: CASGRQGLNTEAFF. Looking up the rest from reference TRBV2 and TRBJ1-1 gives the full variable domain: EPEVTQTPSHQVTQMGQEVILRCVPISNHLYFYWYRQILGQKVEFLVSFYNNEISEKSEIFDDQFSVERPDGSNFTLKIRSTKLEDSAMYFCASGRQGLNTEAFFGQGTRLTVV.

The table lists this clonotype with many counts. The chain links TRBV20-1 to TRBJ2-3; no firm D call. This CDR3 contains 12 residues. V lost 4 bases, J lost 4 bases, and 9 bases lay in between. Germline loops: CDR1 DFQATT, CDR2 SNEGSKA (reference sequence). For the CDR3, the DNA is TGCAGTGCTAACAGAATTCCAGATACGCAGTATTTT. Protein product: CSANRIPDTQYF.

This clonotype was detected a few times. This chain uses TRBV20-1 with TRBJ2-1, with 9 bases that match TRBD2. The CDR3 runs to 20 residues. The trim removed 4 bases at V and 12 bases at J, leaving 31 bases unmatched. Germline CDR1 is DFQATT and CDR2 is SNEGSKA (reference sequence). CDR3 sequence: CSAKFGNRWVAGVYDVGQFF. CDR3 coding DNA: TGCAGTGCTAAATTCGGAAACAGGTGGGTAGCGGGAGTATATGATGTGGGGCAGTTCTTC.

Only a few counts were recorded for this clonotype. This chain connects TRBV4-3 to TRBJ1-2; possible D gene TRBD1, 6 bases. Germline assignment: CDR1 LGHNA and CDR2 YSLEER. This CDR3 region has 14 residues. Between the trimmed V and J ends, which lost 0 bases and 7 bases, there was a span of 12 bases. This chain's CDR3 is CASSQDPQGRGYTF. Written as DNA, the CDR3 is TGCGCCAGCAGCCAAGACCCACAGGGACGTGGCTACACCTTC.

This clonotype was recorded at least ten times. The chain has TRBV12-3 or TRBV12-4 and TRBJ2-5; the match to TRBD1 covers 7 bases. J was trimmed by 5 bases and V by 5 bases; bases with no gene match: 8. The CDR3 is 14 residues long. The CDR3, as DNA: TGTGCCAGCAGTCGGACAGGATATGAGGAGACCCAGTACTTC. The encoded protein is CASSRTGYEETQYF.

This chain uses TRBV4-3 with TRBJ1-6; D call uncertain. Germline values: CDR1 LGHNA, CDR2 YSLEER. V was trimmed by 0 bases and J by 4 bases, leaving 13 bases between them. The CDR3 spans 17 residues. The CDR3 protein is CASSQDGRQQYNSPLHF. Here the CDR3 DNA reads TGCGCCAGCAGCCAAGATGGCCGGCAGCAGTATAATTCACCCCTCCACTTT.

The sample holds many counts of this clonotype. The CDR3 bases are TGTGCCTGGAGTGTACCTAAGGGGGAGGTATCACCCCTCCACTTT. Translation gives CAWSVPKGEVSPLHF. The chain employs TRBV30 and TRBJ1-6; tentatively, D is TRBD1 (6 bases). The V gene lost 0 bases and the J gene lost 10 bases, with 16 bases spanning the gap. This CDR3 spans 15 amino acids. Germline V gene sequence: CDR1 GTSNPN, CDR2 SVGIG (reference sequence).

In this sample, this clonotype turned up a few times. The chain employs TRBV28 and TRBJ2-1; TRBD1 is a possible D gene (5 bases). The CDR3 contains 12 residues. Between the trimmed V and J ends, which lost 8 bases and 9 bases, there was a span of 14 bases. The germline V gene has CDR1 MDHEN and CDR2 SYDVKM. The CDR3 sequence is CASRTVGPEQFF. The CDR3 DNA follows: TGTGCCAGCCGCACGGTGGGGCCTGAGCAGTTCTTC.

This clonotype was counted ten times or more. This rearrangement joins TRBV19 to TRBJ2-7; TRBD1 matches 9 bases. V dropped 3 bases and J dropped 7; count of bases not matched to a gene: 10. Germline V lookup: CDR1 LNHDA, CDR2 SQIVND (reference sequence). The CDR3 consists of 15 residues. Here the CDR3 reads CASSIHLGTGNEQYF. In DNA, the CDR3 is TGTGCCAGTAGTATCCACCTTGGGACAGGGAATGAGCAGTACTTC.

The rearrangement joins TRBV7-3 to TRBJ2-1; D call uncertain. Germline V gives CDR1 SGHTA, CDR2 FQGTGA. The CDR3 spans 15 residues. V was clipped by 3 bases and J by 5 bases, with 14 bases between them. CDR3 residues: CASSLAPLSNNEQFF. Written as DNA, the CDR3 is TGTGCCAGCAGCTTGGCACCTTTAAGTAACAATGAGCAGTTCTTC. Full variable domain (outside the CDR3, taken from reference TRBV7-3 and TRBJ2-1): GAGVSQTPSNKVTEKGKYVELRCDPISGHTALYWYRQSLGQGPEFLIYFQGTGAADDSGLPNDRFFAVRPEGSVSTLKIQRTERGDSAVYLCASSLAPLSNNEQFFGPGTRLTVL.

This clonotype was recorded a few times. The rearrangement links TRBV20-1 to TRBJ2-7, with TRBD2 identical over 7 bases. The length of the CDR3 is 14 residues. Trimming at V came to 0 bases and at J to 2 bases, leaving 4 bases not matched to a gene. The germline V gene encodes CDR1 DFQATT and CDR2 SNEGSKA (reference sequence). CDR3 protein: CSAREAGVTYEQYF. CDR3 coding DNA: TGCAGTGCTAGAGAGGCGGGAGTCACCTACGAGCAGTACTTC.

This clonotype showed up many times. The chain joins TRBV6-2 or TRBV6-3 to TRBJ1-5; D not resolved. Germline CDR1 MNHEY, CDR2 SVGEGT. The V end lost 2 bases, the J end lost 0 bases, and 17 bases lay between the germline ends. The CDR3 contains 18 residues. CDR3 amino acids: CASSYGKEAPSSNQPQHF. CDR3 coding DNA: TGTGCCAGCAGTTACGGGAAAGAGGCGCCTAGTAGCAATCAGCCCCAGCATTTT.